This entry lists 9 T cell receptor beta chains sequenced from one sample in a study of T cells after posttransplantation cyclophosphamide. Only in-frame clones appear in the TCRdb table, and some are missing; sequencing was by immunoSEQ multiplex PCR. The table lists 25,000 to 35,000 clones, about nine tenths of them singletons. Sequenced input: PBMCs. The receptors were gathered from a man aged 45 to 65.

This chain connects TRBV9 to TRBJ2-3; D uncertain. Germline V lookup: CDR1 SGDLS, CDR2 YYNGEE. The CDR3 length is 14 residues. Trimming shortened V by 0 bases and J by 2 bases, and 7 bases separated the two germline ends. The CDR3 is CASSVGETTDTQYF. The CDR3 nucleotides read TGTGCCAGCAGCGTAGGAGAAACCACAGATACGCAGTATTTT.

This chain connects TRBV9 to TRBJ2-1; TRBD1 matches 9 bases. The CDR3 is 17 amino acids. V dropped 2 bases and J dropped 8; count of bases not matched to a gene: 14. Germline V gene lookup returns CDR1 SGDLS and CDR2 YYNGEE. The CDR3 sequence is CASSVEKPGQGIHEQFF. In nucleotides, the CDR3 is TGTGCCAGCAGCGTCGAAAAACCGGGACAGGGTATTCATGAGCAGTTCTTC.

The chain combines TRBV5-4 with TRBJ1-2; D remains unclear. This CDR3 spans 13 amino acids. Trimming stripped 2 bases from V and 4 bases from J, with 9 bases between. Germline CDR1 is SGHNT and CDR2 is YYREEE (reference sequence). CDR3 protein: CASSLRAGYGYTF. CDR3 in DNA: TGTGCCAGCAGCTTACGGGCGGGCTATGGCTACACCTTC.

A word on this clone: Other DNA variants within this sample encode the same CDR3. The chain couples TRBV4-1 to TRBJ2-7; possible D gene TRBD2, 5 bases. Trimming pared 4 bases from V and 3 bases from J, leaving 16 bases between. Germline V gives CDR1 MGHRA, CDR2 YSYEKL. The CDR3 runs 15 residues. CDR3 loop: CASSRGPGRDYEQYF. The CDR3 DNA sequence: TGCGCCAGCAGCCGAGGCCCCGGACGGGACTACGAGCAGTACTTC.

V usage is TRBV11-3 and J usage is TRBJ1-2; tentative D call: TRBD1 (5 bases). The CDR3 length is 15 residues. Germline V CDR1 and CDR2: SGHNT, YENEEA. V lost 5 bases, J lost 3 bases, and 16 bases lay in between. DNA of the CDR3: TGTGCCAGCAGCACCGGACAAGCCCCTTACTATGGCTACACCTTC. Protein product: CASSTGQAPYYGYTF.

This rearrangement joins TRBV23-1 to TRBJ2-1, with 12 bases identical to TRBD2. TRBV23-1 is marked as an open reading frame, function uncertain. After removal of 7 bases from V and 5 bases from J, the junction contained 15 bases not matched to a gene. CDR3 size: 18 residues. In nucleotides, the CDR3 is TGCGCCAGCACCCCCCTAGCGGGAGGGAATAGGAAGGACAATGAGCAGTTCTTC. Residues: CASTPLAGGNRKDNEQFF.

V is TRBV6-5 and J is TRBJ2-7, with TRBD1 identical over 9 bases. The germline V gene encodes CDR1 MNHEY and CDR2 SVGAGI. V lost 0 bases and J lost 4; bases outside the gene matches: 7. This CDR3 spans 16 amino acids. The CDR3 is CASSYSNRGPSYEQYF. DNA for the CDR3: TGTGCCAGCAGTTACTCTAACAGGGGGCCGTCTTACGAGCAGTACTTC.

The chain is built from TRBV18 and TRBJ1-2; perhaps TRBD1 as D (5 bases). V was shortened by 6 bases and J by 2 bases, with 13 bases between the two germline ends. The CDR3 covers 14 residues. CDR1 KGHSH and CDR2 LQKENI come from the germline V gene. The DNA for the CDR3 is TGTGCCAGCTCCGGTGTGAAGGGGAACTATGGCTACACCTTC. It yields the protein CASSGVKGNYGYTF.

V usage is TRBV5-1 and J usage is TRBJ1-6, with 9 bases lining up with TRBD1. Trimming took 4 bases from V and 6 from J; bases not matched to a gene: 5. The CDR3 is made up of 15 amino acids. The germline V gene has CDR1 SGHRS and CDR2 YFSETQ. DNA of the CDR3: TGCGCCAGCAGCGGTGACAGGGGGAGTAATTCACCCCTCCACTTT. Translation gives CASSGDRGSNSPLHF.